Below, 17 T cell receptor beta chains from the same sample are listed, as sequenced in a study of response to subunit inactivated influenza vaccine. From the RT-PCR reads, TCRdb called clonotypes with MiXCR, one entry per CDR3 protein. This sample carries some 500,000 distinct CDR3 sequences, 16% of them seen once, and the ten largest clones take 3%. This specimen was CD4+ T cells sorted from PBMCs, taken roughly 24 months after vaccination. The receptors here all came from a man aged 45 to 70 who received an inactivated influenza vaccine.

This clonotype turned up a few times. This chain connects TRBV6-6 to TRBJ2-3; possible D gene TRBD1, 6 bases. Per the germline V gene, CDR1 is MNHNY and CDR2 is SVGAGI (reference sequence). Trimming took off 7 bases at V and 3 bases at J, with 8 bases between the two ends. This CDR3 has 12 amino acids. The CDR3 DNA is TGTGCCAGCACTACAGGGACAGATACGCAGTATTTT. It is translated as CASTTGTDTQYF.

The V call is TRBV7-6, the J call TRBJ2-3; D not certain. V was shortened by 0 bases and J by 6 bases, with 10 bases between the two germline ends. CDR1 and CDR2 from the germline V gene are SGHVS and FNYEAQ. CDR3 length: 14 amino acids. The CDR3 is CASSLAGFADTQYF. The CDR3 bases are TGTGCCAGCAGCTTAGCAGGATTTGCCGATACGCAGTATTTT.

This clonotype was counted between two and nine times. V gene TRBV27 combines with J gene TRBJ1-5, with TRBD1 as a possible D gene (5 bases). The ends were cut back, 0 bases at V and 6 bases at J, with 18 bases in the middle. CDR1 is MNHEY and CDR2 is SMNVEV in the germline V gene (reference sequence). The CDR3 runs to 17 residues. The CDR3 protein is CASSLSNPRAGAQPQHF. The CDR3, as DNA: TGTGCCAGCAGTTTATCGAATCCCAGGGCCGGGGCTCAGCCCCAGCATTTT.

This rearrangement joins TRBV20-1 to TRBJ1-5; TRBD1 is a possible D gene (6 bases). Trimming removed 5 bases at V and 4 bases at J, with 9 bases between. The germline V gene encodes CDR1 DFQATT and CDR2 SNEGSKA (reference sequence). The CDR3 sequence is 12 residues long. CDR3 sequence reads: CSAGGANQPQHF. CDR3 in DNA: TGCAGTGCTGGGGGGGCAAATCAGCCCCAGCATTTT.

This clonotype was counted a few times. V gene TRBV7-2 combines with J gene TRBJ2-3, with a tentative D call TRBD2 (5 bases). The germline V gene has CDR1 SGHTA and CDR2 FQGNSA. The length of the CDR3 is 15 residues. Trimming took 8 bases from V and 3 from J, leaving 18 bases between them. CDR3 in amino acids: CASGLLGRGTDTQYF. CDR3 sequence (DNA): TGTGCCAGCGGTCTTCTTGGGAGAGGGACAGATACGCAGTATTTT.

This clonotype was counted between two and nine times. This rearrangement joins TRBV15 to TRBJ2-7, with D perhaps given as TRBD1 or TRBD2 (6 bases each). V dropped 0 bases and J dropped 2 bases, with 11 bases sitting between them. The CDR3 runs to 15 residues. CDR1 and CDR2 from the germline V gene are LNHNV and YYDKDF (reference sequence). The CDR3 nucleotides are TGTGCCACCAGCAGAGATCGAGGGGGGCCCTACGAGCAGTACTTC. Translating gives CATSRDRGGPYEQYF.

This clonotype was observed at least ten times. The chain links TRBV5-1 to TRBJ2-1, with D hard to call. V was pared by 1 base and J by 0 bases, with 8 bases between. This CDR3 has 15 amino acids. Per the germline V gene, CDR1 is SGHRS and CDR2 is YFSETQ. CDR3: CASSLMTSSYNEQFF. DNA for the CDR3: TGCGCCAGCAGCTTGATGACGAGCTCCTACAATGAGCAGTTCTTC. Using reference TRBV5-1 and TRBJ2-1 for the parts outside the CDR3, the full variable domain is KAGVTQTPRYLIKTRGQQVTLSCSPISGHRSVSWYQQTPGQGLQFLFEYFSETQRNKGNFPGRFSGRQFSNSRSEMNVSTLELGDSALYLCASSLMTSSYNEQFFGPGTRLTVL.

This clonotype was observed a few times. V gene TRBV24-1 combines with J gene TRBJ2-2; possibly TRBD1 for D (6 bases). Germline lookup yields CDR1 KGHDR and CDR2 SFDVKD. The CDR3 length is 14 residues. V lost 4 bases, J lost 5 bases, and 10 bases lay in between. CDR3 sequence reads: CATSETDRTGELFF. The CDR3 DNA sequence: TGTGCCACCAGTGAAACTGACAGGACCGGGGAGCTGTTTTTT.

This clonotype appeared a few times. This chain joins TRBV12-3 or TRBV12-4 and TRBJ2-3; no clear D. This CDR3 has 17 residues. V shed 4 bases and J shed 0 bases, with 17 bases lying between them. CDR3 coding DNA: TGTGCCAGCAGTTCCCCCCAGCAGACGACTAGCACAGATACGCAGTATTTT. It is translated as CASSSPQQTTSTDTQYF.

This clonotype was detected only a few times. This chain joins TRBV5-1 and TRBJ1-4; D perhaps matches TRBD1 (5 bases). The germline V gene has CDR1 SGHRS and CDR2 YFSETQ. The CDR3 contains 14 residues. V was clipped by 0 bases and J by 6 bases, with 9 bases between them. Here the CDR3 reads CASSLGGIDEKLFF. Here the CDR3 DNA reads TGCGCCAGCAGCTTGGGGGGGATCGATGAAAAACTGTTTTTT.

This clonotype was observed many times. This chain links TRBV29-1 with TRBJ2-5, with D unresolved. V dropped 5 bases and J dropped 2 bases, with 9 bases sitting between them. Germline loops: CDR1 SQVTM, CDR2 ANQGSEA. The CDR3 has 12 amino acids. The CDR3 region is CSVWTDQETQYF. The CDR3 DNA reads as TGCAGCGTTTGGACGGATCAAGAGACCCAGTACTTC.

This clonotype was observed at least ten times. The rearrangement joins TRBV7-9 to TRBJ1-2; no clear D gene. V was clipped by 3 bases and J by 1 base, with 9 bases between them. Germline CDR1 and CDR2: SEHNR and FQNEAQ (reference sequence). The CDR3 extends over 14 amino acids. In nucleotides, the CDR3 is TGTGCCAGCAGCTTTACCCAGAGTAACTATGGCTACACCTTC. Its translation is CASSFTQSNYGYTF.

Only a few counts were recorded for this clonotype. The junction departs from germline at one end; a sequencing error may be responsible. The chain carries TRBV7-7 and TRBJ2-1, with a possible D match to TRBD2 (6 bases). Germline loops: CDR1 SSHAT, CDR2 FNYEAQ (reference sequence). The CDR3 length is 15 residues. The CDR3 region is CASSPGVAVGDEQFF. The CDR3, as DNA: TGTGCTAGCAGCCCAGGCGTAGCGGTCGGGGATGAGCAGTTCTTC.

The rearrangement joins TRBV25-1 to TRBJ2-2, with D possibly being TRBD1 or TRBD2 (5 bases each). Trimming shortened V by 4 bases and J by 1 base, and 16 bases separated the two germline ends. This CDR3 contains 17 residues. Germline V CDR1 and CDR2: MGHDK, SYGVNS. The CDR3 region is CASSAYLGRGNTGELFF. The CDR3 DNA is TGTGCCAGCAGTGCTTACTTGGGACGGGGGAACACCGGGGAGCTGTTTTTT.

This chain uses TRBV5-1 with TRBJ2-3; D possibly corresponds to TRBD2 (6 bases). The ends were cut back, 0 bases at V and 0 bases at J, with 11 bases in the middle. Germline lookup yields CDR1 SGHRS and CDR2 YFSETQ. CDR3 size: 16 residues. The chain's CDR3 is CASSLGISGSTDTQYF. CDR3 sequence (DNA): TGCGCCAGCAGCTTGGGTATTAGCGGTAGCACAGATACGCAGTATTTT.

This clonotype has more than one count but fewer than ten. This chain connects TRBV6-1 to TRBJ1-4, with 7 bases that match TRBD1. The V segment lost 4 bases and the J segment 0 bases; nucleotides outside the gene matches: 5. Germline assignment: CDR1 MNHNS and CDR2 SASEGT. This CDR3 contains 16 residues. The DNA of the CDR3 is TGTGCCAGCAGTGTGGACAGGCCTGCAACTAATGAAAAACTGTTTTTT. It yields the protein CASSVDRPATNEKLFF.

This clonotype was found a few times. This chain joins TRBV20-1 and TRBJ2-1; 10 bases are shared with TRBD2. Unmatched junction bases numbered 6, after V lost 2 bases and J lost 8 bases. The length of the CDR3 is 14 residues. The germline V gene has CDR1 DFQATT and CDR2 SNEGSKA (reference sequence). The CDR3 coding sequence is TGCAGTGCTAGACTAGCGGGAGAATTGGATGAGCAGTTCTTC. This translates into CSARLAGELDEQFF.